The T cell receptor beta chain described here comes from a study of blood T cell repertoires in COVID-19 (dated by TCRdb to the early 2020s). Context from the whole study: Samples from collaborators originated in the United States, Italy and Spain and spanned both the acute and convalescent phases of COVID-19. The prospective study material was composed of cDNA or gDNA derived from T cells, B-cell-depleted T cells, or PBMCs. Subjects who had been exposed to COVID-19, were actively infected with it, or had recovered from it provided the deeply sampled blood TCRbeta repertoires that made up the dataset. A freely available public database, intended as a resource for researchers studying the immune response to SARS-CoV-2, is where the repertoires were released. The samples were drawn from two sources: the first 160 participants of the ongoing ImmuneRACE study, and 1,200 or so subjects contributed by 6 global collaborators. Sample metadata almost always included a de-identified subject ID, COVID-19 status, age in years and sex. HLA class I and class II types, where available, came from metadata supplied by the sample provider rather than from assay-based typing. General findings and caveats noted by the study authors: The amount of clinical and demographic metadata varied by source and participant and was provided uncurated.

TCRbeta CDR3 regions were amplified from genomic DNA using the immunoSEQ Assay, a bias-controlled multiplex PCR. The authors processed their data as follows. The number of nucleated cells in each sample was estimated by amplification of reference gene primers within the assay. Sequence reads were collapsed and filtered to measure the absolute abundance of every unique TCRbeta CDR3 rearrangement. For each sample, productive Simpson clonality was calculated as the square root of Simpson's diversity index across productive rearrangements. TCRdb retrieved this table from immuneACCESS and kept in-frame rearrangements only. Not all clones are present; in checked studies, unresolved V genes account for under half, and no reason is known for the remainder. The D gene and trimming were derived from the DNA, and the V and J assignments and clone size from that table. For this sample there are over 130,000 clones; about 83% appear just once. The ten largest clones represent approximately 3% of the sample.

Participants in the prospective study were enrolled through a virtual design, were aged roughly 18 to 100 years, and lived in 24 United States geographic areas. To assign participants to cohorts, the prospective study relied on clinical history that participants themselves reported in a screening survey and a study questionnaire. In the prospective study, mobile phlebotomists collected whole blood, serum and a nasopharyngeal or oropharyngeal swab from each participant. Over an approximately 2-month period, participants in the prospective study had the option of providing additional blood draws and questionnaires. Before DNA extraction, prospective study blood samples were shipped either frozen or at room temperature. With respect to this clone: The target of this receptor is not known. Base qualities were left out, and no much larger clone turns up one base away.

Trimming costs V 3 bases and J 3 bases, and their ends lie 14 bases apart. The cysteine opens and the phenylalanine closes a CDR3 of 15 amino acids. Only the CDR3 portion is preserved as DNA: 45 bases, with reading frame beginning at the first base. From a lookup of the germline V gene (reference sequence), CDR1 and CDR2 are LNHDA and SQIVND. The receptor comes from a woman aged 50 to 60 with acute COVID-19. The sequenced material came from PBMCs or T cells enriched from blood (not recorded which). The rearrangement combines TRBV19 with TRBJ1-2; TRBD1 could be the D gene, as 5 bases match. The CDR3 in this case is CASSILEGKDYGYTF. The nucleotide sequence reads as follows: TGTGCCAGTAGTATTTTGGAGGGGAAGGACTATGGCTACACCTTC.